Included here is one TCR beta chain sequence, with context. Assay: immunoSEQ multiplex PCR; the TCRdb copy retains only in-frame clones and omits some. Of around 380,000 clones listed, 80% to 90% are singletons. The data derive from a study of blood T cell repertoires in COVID-19. Germline CDR1 reads SGDLS; CDR2 reads YYNGEE. V was clipped by 4 bases and J by 0 bases, with 11 bases between them. This CDR3 spans 15 amino acids. This clonotype originated in a man aged 25 to 40 who had recovered from COVID-19. The V gene is TRBV9, the J gene TRBJ2-1; D is possibly TRBD1 (6 bases). Input material: PBMCs or T cells enriched from blood (not recorded which). This CDR3 is CASSLDRLSYNEQFF. The CDR3 DNA follows: TGTGCCAGCAGCCTGGACAGACTCTCCTACAATGAGCAGTTCTTC.